These T cell receptor beta chains were read from a single sample in a study of cytomegalovirus exposure and HLA in healthy donors. Generated by immunoSEQ multiplex PCR, the TCRdb table keeps only in-frame clones and is missing some. The table records around 130,000 clones, almost 90% of them present only once. Sequenced sample: PBMCs. These receptor sequences come from a man between 25 and 39 years old in good health and CMV-seronegative. Both conserved end residues are part of each CDR3. D genes are given only for firm matches. Some rows have no size entry. The others give once, few or many, or a class for an expanded clone.

d_call	v_call	clone_size	j_call	cdr3_nt	cdr3_aa
TRBD1	TRBV28	-	TRBJ2-5	TGTGCCAGCAGTAAACAGGGGGCGGGGGAGACCCAGTACTTC	CASSKQGAGETQYF
TRBD1	TRBV19	once	TRBJ1-5	TGTGCCAGCCTCCCAGGGACAGGGTGGAATCAGCCCCAGCATTTT	CASLPGTGWNQPQHF
-	TRBV2	few	TRBJ2-7	TGTGCCACGCTAGAGATCTACGAGCAGTACTTC	CATLEIYEQYF
-	TRBV7-6	-	TRBJ1-1	TGTGCCAGCAGCTTAGGGCTGGGGCTGGATGGCACTGAAGCTTTCTTT	CASSLGLGLDGTEAFF
-	TRBV30	-	TRBJ1-6	TGTGCCTGGAGTCATGGGGGGGATAATTCACCCCTCCACTTT	CAWSHGGDNSPLHF
TRBD1	TRBV4-1	-	TRBJ2-5	TGCGCCAGCAGCCGACCGGGACAGGGGCAAGAGACCCAGTACTTC	CASSRPGQGQETQYF
-	TRBV15	-	TRBJ2-7	TGTGCCACCAGCAGAGATCCGGGGTCATCCTACGAGCAGTACTTC	CATSRDPGSSYEQYF
-	TRBV5-1	-	TRBJ2-1	TGCGCCAGCAGCCCAATCGGGGGATATGAGCAGTTCTTC	CASSPIGGYEQFF
TRBD1	TRBV5-1	-	TRBJ2-7	TGCGCCAGCAGCTTGGCGGCAGGGGGATTCCACGAGCAGTACTTC	CASSLAAGGFHEQYF
TRBD2	TRBV9	-	TRBJ2-7	TGTGCCAGCAGCGGGACTAGCGGTTTGGAGCAGTACTTC	CASSGTSGLEQYF
-	TRBV18	-	TRBJ2-1	TGTGCCAGCTCACCACCCCGGGCTCCACTAGGAGGGCATGAGCAGTTCTTC	CASSPPRAPLGGHEQFF
TRBD2	TRBV10-3	-	TRBJ2-3	TGTGCCATCAGAGCAACTAGCGGGAGGACAGATACGCAGTATTTT	CAIRATSGRTDTQYF
TRBD2	TRBV5-6	-	TRBJ2-1	TGTGCCAGCAGCTCTGGGACTAGCGGCAGGACGTACAATGAGCAGTTCTTC	CASSSGTSGRTYNEQFF
TRBD1	TRBV6-1	-	TRBJ2-7	TGCGCCAGTCTCTTAGTCATGACAGGGTACGAGCAGTACTTC	CASLLVMTGYEQYF
TRBD1	TRBV12-5	-	TRBJ2-3	TGTGCTAGTGGTTCGGGACAGAACACAGATACGCAGTATTTT	CASGSGQNTDTQYF
TRBD2	TRBV25-1	-	TRBJ2-1	TGTGCCAGCAGTGATTATAGCGGGAGGTTTCTTACGCATGAGCAGTTCTTC	CASSDYSGRFLTHEQFF
TRBD2	TRBV5-1	-	TRBJ2-2	TGCGCCAGCAGCTTGGAAAGAGCGGGAGAGACCGGGGAGCTGTTTTTT	CASSLERAGETGELFF
-	TRBV5-6	-	TRBJ2-4	TGTGCCAGCAGCTTGATAGGGGTACAAAACATTCAGTACTTC	CASSLIGVQNIQYF
-	TRBV27	-	TRBJ1-1	TGTGCCAGCAGAGATTCCCGCTCCTATGAAGCTTTCTTT	CASRDSRSYEAFF
TRBD1	TRBV29-1	few	TRBJ2-7	TGCAGCGGGGGACAGGGGGCGACCTACGAGCAGTACTTC	CSGGQGATYEQYF
TRBD2	TRBV2	-	TRBJ2-3	TGTGCCAGCAGTACTCGGCGGTTAGCGGGACCTTCCGATACGCAGTATTTT	CASSTRRLAGPSDTQYF
-	TRBV19	-	TRBJ2-7	TGTGCCAGTAGTATTTCGGGACAAATGTATGAGCAGTACTTC	CASSISGQMYEQYF
-	TRBV4-1	-	TRBJ1-1	TGCGCCAGCAGTGCGACTCGGGGAGAAGCTTTCTTT	CASSATRGEAFF
-	TRBV4-1	-	TRBJ1-1	TGCGCCAGCAGCCAAGGCCAGGGAATGAACACTGAAGCTTTCTTT	CASSQGQGMNTEAFF
-	TRBV2	-	TRBJ1-2	TGTGCCAGCAACCCAGGGAACCAAGCCGATGGCTACACCTTC	CASNPGNQADGYTF
TRBD1	TRBV6-5	-	TRBJ1-2	TGTGCCAGCGGGACAGGGGCTCCAGGCACCTTC	CASGTGAPGTF
-	TRBV7-6	-	TRBJ2-5	TGTGCCAGCAGCTTAGCGGGGTCAGGGGCAGGGGAGACCCAGTACTTC	CASSLAGSGAGETQYF
TRBD2	TRBV13	-	TRBJ2-1	TGTGCCAGCAGCTATAGCGGGAGGGCCCGATACAATGAGCAGTTCTTC	CASSYSGRARYNEQFF
-	TRBV28	-	TRBJ2-1	TGTGCCAGCAGCTCCCCCGACCGGGAGTCCAGTGAGCAGTTCTTC	CASSSPDRESSEQFF
-	TRBV2	-	TRBJ1-1	TGTGCCACAGGGAGGTACAGCCCGAACACTGAAGCTTTCTTT	CATGRYSPNTEAFF
-	TRBV7-9	once	TRBJ2-7	TGTGCCAGCAGCCCGGGGGGCAAGCAGTACTTC	CASSPGGKQYF
-	TRBV5-5	-	TRBJ2-7	TGTGCCAGCAGCCCAGCCTACGAGCAGTACTTC	CASSPAYEQYF
TRBD1	TRBV19	-	TRBJ1-1	TGTGCCAGTAGGGGACAGGGGGTCGCTGAAGCTTTCTTT	CASRGQGVAEAFF
TRBD1	TRBV11-2	-	TRBJ2-7	TGTGCCAGCAGCTTAGGACAGGGGCTCGAGCAGTACTTC	CASSLGQGLEQYF
-	TRBV5-4	-	TRBJ2-1	TGTGCCAGCAGCCAGAGACGGGACTACAATGAGCAGTTCTTC	CASSQRRDYNEQFF
-	TRBV7-2	few	TRBJ1-2	TGTGCCAGCAGCTTAGAACTGGGCAATGGCTACACCTTC	CASSLELGNGYTF
-	TRBV7-9	few	TRBJ1-2	TGTGCCAGCAGCGGGAGGGCGGAGGGCTACACCTTC	CASSGRAEGYTF
TRBD1	TRBV5-1	few	TRBJ1-1	TGCGCCAGCAGCTTGACGACAGGGTTCACTGAAGCTTTCTTT	CASSLTTGFTEAFF
-	TRBV5-4	-	TRBJ2-7	TGTGCCAGCAGCTTGCTGCCTGACCCGACAGCTAGGGGCGAGCAGTACTTC	CASSLLPDPTARGEQYF
-	TRBV7-3	-	TRBJ1-1	TGTGCCAGCAGCTTAACGGGACAACCTAACACTGAAGCTTTCTTT	CASSLTGQPNTEAFF
TRBD1	TRBV27	-	TRBJ1-2	TGTGCCAGCAGTCCGGAGACAGGGTTGGGGTGGAACTATGGCTACACCTTC	CASSPETGLGWNYGYTF
TRBD1	TRBV11-2	-	TRBJ1-2	TGTGCCAGCAGCTCCCAGCAGGGGGCGGATGGCTACACCTTC	CASSSQQGADGYTF
-	TRBV30	-	TRBJ1-3	TGTGCCTGGAGTGGGACTTCGGGAAACACCATATATTTT	CAWSGTSGNTIYF
-	TRBV2	-	TRBJ2-5	TGTGCCAGCAGGGGTGACTACAAAGAGACCCAGTACTTC	CASRGDYKETQYF
-	TRBV7-3	once	TRBJ2-3	TGTGCCAGCAGCCCCGGGAGCACAGATACGCAGTATTTT	CASSPGSTDTQYF
TRBD1	TRBV7-2	-	TRBJ2-2	TGTGCCAGCAGCACACGACAGGGTTTAAACACCGGGGAGCTGTTTTTT	CASSTRQGLNTGELFF
-	TRBV6-5	-	TRBJ1-5	TGTGCCAGCAGCAGCGGCAGGGACTATCAGCCCCAGCATTTT	CASSSGRDYQPQHF